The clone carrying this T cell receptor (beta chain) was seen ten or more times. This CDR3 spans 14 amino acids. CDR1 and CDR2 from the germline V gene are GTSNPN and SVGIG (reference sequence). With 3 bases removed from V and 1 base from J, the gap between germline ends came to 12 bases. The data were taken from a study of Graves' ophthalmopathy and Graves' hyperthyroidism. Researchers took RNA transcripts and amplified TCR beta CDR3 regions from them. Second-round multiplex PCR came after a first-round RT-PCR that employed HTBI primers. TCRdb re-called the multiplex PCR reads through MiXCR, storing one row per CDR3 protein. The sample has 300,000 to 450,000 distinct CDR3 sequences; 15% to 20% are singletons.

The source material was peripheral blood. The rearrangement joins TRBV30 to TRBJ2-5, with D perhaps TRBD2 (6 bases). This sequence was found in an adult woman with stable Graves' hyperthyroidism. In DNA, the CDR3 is TGTGCCTGGAGCGCCGGGACTTTCCAAGAGACCCAGTACTTC. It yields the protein CAWSAGTFQETQYF.